The sequence of this T cell receptor beta chain was determined in a study of OX40 agonist ivuxolimab in advanced cancers. Study-wide background: A history of anti-PD-1, anti-PD-L1 or anti-CTLA-4 therapy was acceptable, and around 36% had some. The study, taken as a whole, reports: Near-lowest levels of clonal expansion characterized partial responders at 0.1-3.0 mg/kg.

The V gene's germline CDR1 is SQVTM and CDR2 ANQGSEA. The CDR3 runs 14 residues. With 5 bases removed from V and 1 base from J, the gap between germline ends came to 13 bases. Sequencing was performed with immunoSEQ multiplex PCR; in TCRdb, only in-frame clones are kept and a portion is missing. The sample lists 71,000 or so clones, approximately 86% occurring once. On this clone: What it binds is not known.

The starting material was CD4+ or CD8+ T cells sorted from blood, obtained in a trial of the OX40 agonist ivuxolimab. The clonotype comes from an adult with an advanced solid tumor such as melanoma, head and neck, liver or kidney cancer. The V gene is TRBV29-1, the J gene TRBJ2-3; D is unresolved. DNA of the CDR3: TGCAGCGTTTGGCAAGTACTCCGCACAGATACGCAGTATTTT. Its protein is CSVWQVLRTDTQYF.